Each of the 17 T cell receptor beta chains below was sequenced from the same sample in a study of T cells after yellow fever vaccination. TCRdb called the 5' RACE reads again in MiXCR, with one record for every CDR3 protein. The repertoire holds about 340,000 distinct CDR3 sequences, with about 4% as singletons. Sequenced material: PBMCs, taken 5 days after the yellow fever booster vaccination. Source of these receptors: a man between 18 and 29 years old who received the YFV17D yellow fever vaccine.

The CDR3 spells CASSTRLAGNTDTQYF. CDR3 in DNA: TGTGCCAGCTCAACTAGACTAGCGGGGAACACAGATACGCAGTATTTT. The chain is built from TRBV18 and TRBJ2-3; TRBD2 matches at 11 bases. J lost 2 bases, V lost 5 bases, and 6 bases had no gene match. The V gene's germline CDR1 is KGHSH and CDR2 LQKENI. There are 16 residues in the CDR3.

This clonotype was seen at least ten times. The chain couples TRBV6-1 to TRBJ1-2; D is perhaps TRBD1 (6 bases). The V gene lost 4 bases and the J gene lost 6 bases, with 12 bases spanning the gap. CDR1 and CDR2 from the germline V gene are MNHNS and SASEGT. CDR3 length equals 13 residues. In DNA, the CDR3 is TGTGCCAGCAGTGTGCTCAGGGGTGATGGCTACACCTTC. Translated, it gives CASSVLRGDGYTF.

The chain employs TRBV4-2 and TRBJ2-1; 9 nucleotides match TRBD2. This CDR3 has 16 amino acids. The V and J ends lost 4 bases and 6 bases, in that order; junction bases with no gene match: 10. Germline lookup yields CDR1 LGHNA and CDR2 YNFKEQ. The CDR3 nucleotides read TGTGCCAGCAGCCCCAGGACTCTAGCGGGGTTCAATGAGCAGTTCTTC. It is translated as CASSPRTLAGFNEQFF.

This clonotype has only a few counts. CDR3 DNA sequence: TGCGCCAGCAGCCAAGATAGCGGGGCGGGGGGGCTGAATGAGCAGTTCTTC. Protein: CASSQDSGAGGLNEQFF. The J gene is TRBJ2-1, the V gene TRBV4-1; 9 nucleotides agree with TRBD2. CDR1 is MGHRA and CDR2 is YSYEKL in the germline V gene. J gave up 7 bases and V 0 bases, and 10 bases lay outside the gene matches. The CDR3 runs 17 residues.

This rearrangement joins TRBV4-3 to TRBJ2-1; D remains unclear. The CDR3 has 16 residues. V dropped 4 bases and J dropped 1 base, with 14 bases sitting between them. The germline CDR1 and CDR2 sequences are LGHNA and YSLEER. The CDR3 coding sequence is TGCGCCAGCAGCCCAACTACCCTGGGGTCCTACAATGAGCAGTTCTTC. It codes for CASSPTTLGSYNEQFF.

This clonotype occurred many times. J is TRBJ2-1 and V is TRBV10-3, with 10 bases lining up with TRBD1. Germline assignment: CDR1 ENHRY and CDR2 SYGVKD. The CDR3 loop spans 15 amino acids. J lost 4 bases, V lost 4 bases, and 4 bases had no gene match. DNA for the CDR3: TGTGCCATCAGTGCGGGGACAGGGGATTACAATGAGCAGTTCTTC. It translates to CAISAGTGDYNEQFF.

This clonotype has a handful of counts. The chain joins TRBV7-2 to TRBJ2-7; no reliable D call. Trimming took 5 bases from V and 0 from J, leaving 14 bases between them. Looked up from germline, CDR1 is SGHTA and CDR2 is FQGNSA. This CDR3 is built from 15 residues. CDR3: CASSPRLTSSYEQYV. The CDR3 nucleotides are TGTGCCAGCAGCCCCCGGTTGACGAGCTCCTACGAGCAGTACGTC.

This clonotype has only a few counts. The genes are TRBV28 and TRBJ1-5; TRBD1 matches 7 bases. Germline V gene sequence: CDR1 MDHEN, CDR2 SYDVKM. Trimming cost V 7 bases and J 2 bases; bases outside gene matches: 11. CDR3 length equals 16 residues. This CDR3 reads CASTHGGQAGNQPQHF. CDR3 nucleotides: TGTGCCAGCACCCACGGAGGACAGGCAGGCAATCAGCCCCAGCATTTT.

This clonotype was counted ten times or more. Compared with germline, one end of the junction differs, possibly owing to a read error. This sequence joins TRBV24-1 and TRBJ2-3, with 7 bases that match TRBD2. From germline, CDR1 is KGHDR and CDR2 SFDVKD. The CDR3 contains 14 residues. The CDR3 bases are TGTGCCACCAGTGATCCGACTAGCAGAGATACGCAGTATTTT. This sequence encodes CATSDPTSRDTQYF.

This clonotype was seen repeatedly, ten times or more. The chain recombines TRBV7-9 with TRBJ2-1; the D gene is possibly TRBD2 (6 bases). The CDR3 runs 16 residues. Trimming cost V 11 bases and J 4 bases, with 24 bases left between them. Looked up from germline, CDR1 is SEHNR and CDR2 is FQNEAQ (reference sequence). The CDR3 DNA reads TGTGCCGGGACCCCTATGCGGGATTTGGTATACAATGAGCAGTTCTTC. Residues: CAGTPMRDLVYNEQFF.

The chain carries TRBV3-1 and TRBJ1-2, with 7 bases that match TRBD1. Germline CDR1 LGHDT, CDR2 YNNKEL (reference sequence). The CDR3 loop spans 15 amino acids. Germline trimming cut 4 bases from V and 1 base from J; bases unmatched to any gene: 6. The CDR3 here is CASSPGDRLNYGYTF. The CDR3 nucleotides read TGTGCCAGCAGCCCAGGGGACAGACTTAACTATGGCTACACCTTC.

The chain links TRBV9 to TRBJ2-1; D is possibly TRBD1 (6 bases). CDR1 is SGDLS and CDR2 is YYNGEE in the germline V gene. V lost 2 bases and J lost 9, with 15 bases in between. This CDR3 contains 14 residues. DNA for the CDR3: TGTGCCAGCAGCGTCAGTGGGGGCCAGGGTGAGCAGTTCTTC. It is translated as CASSVSGGQGEQFF.

The V gene is TRBV24-1, the J gene TRBJ2-3; D may be TRBD2 (5 bases). V was cut by 3 bases and J by 0 bases, with 6 bases left in between. From germline, CDR1 is KGHDR and CDR2 SFDVKD. This CDR3 has 14 amino acids. CDR3 amino acids: CATSDPGSTDTQYF. For the CDR3, the DNA is TGTGCCACCAGTGATCCGGGGAGCACAGATACGCAGTATTTT.

This clonotype turned up a few times. The J gene is TRBJ2-2, the V gene TRBV19; D may correspond to TRBD1 or TRBD2 (6 bases each). Trimming removed 6 bases at V and 7 bases at J, with 12 bases between. The CDR3 length is 13 residues. Germline V gene sequence: CDR1 LNHDA, CDR2 SQIVND (reference sequence). CDR3 sequence: CASSPGGGGELFF. Written as DNA, the CDR3 is TGTGCCAGTAGCCCCGGGGGCGGCGGGGAGCTGTTTTTT.

A few counts support this clonotype. DNA of the CDR3: TGTGCCAGCAGTTACGGCAGAGACAATGAGCAGTTCTTC. Translation gives CASSYGRDNEQFF. The chain combines TRBV6-6 with TRBJ2-1; D call uncertain. This CDR3 spans 13 amino acids. Looked up from germline, CDR1 is MNHNY and CDR2 is SVGAGI (reference sequence). V was pared by 2 bases and J by 5 bases, with 7 bases between.

This clonotype was detected many times. V gene TRBV20-1 combines with J gene TRBJ2-5; possibly TRBD1 for D (6 bases). Germline values: CDR1 DFQATT, CDR2 SNEGSKA (reference sequence). With 6 bases removed from V and 4 bases from J, the gap between germline ends came to 15 bases. The length of the CDR3 is 13 residues. The CDR3, as DNA: TGCAGTGCGTACCTAATCAGGGGAGAGACCCAGTACTTC. It translates to CSAYLIRGETQYF.

The J gene is TRBJ1-2, the V gene TRBV20-1, with D possibly being TRBD1 (5 bases). V lost 6 bases to trimming and J lost 1 base, with 15 bases between them. Germline V gene lookup returns CDR1 DFQATT and CDR2 SNEGSKA (reference sequence). The CDR3 contains 14 residues. The CDR3 reads CSAPEQDYNYGYTF. DNA for the CDR3: TGCAGTGCCCCGGAACAGGATTATAACTATGGCTACACCTTC.